The rows below give T cell receptor beta chains drawn from one sample of a study of cytomegalovirus exposure and HLA in healthy donors. The table came from immunoSEQ multiplex PCR; TCRdb's copy has only in-frame clones and leaves some out. The table has about 130,000 clones, 60% to 85% seen once. Sequenced sample: PBMCs. These receptors were taken from a woman under 30 in good health and CMV-seronegative. The CDR3 runs from the conserved cysteine through the conserved F or W. D genes are given only for firm matches. Clone sizes are given selectively: once, few, many, or a class where the clone is expanded.

cdr3_nt: TGTGCCAGCAGCCAAGACAGACAGATTAACTATGGCTACACCTTC
cdr3_aa: CASSQDRQINYGYTF
d_call: NA
j_call: TRBJ1-2
clone_size: once
v_call: TRBV5-4

cdr3_nt: TGTGCCAGCAGCGTAGGGACAGCCCAAGAGACCCAGTACTTC
cdr3_aa: CASSVGTAQETQYF
d_call: NA
j_call: TRBJ2-5
clone_size: few
v_call: TRBV9

cdr3_nt: TGTGCCAGCAGCGTTCTCGGGGGTGGGGGCTACACCTTC
cdr3_aa: CASSVLGGGGYTF
d_call: NA
j_call: TRBJ1-2
clone_size: NA
v_call: TRBV6-5

cdr3_nt: TGTGCCAGCAGCCGGAGGACAGCACTTGGACAAGAGACCCAGTACTTC
cdr3_aa: CASSRRTALGQETQYF
d_call: NA
j_call: TRBJ2-5
clone_size: once
v_call: TRBV5-7

cdr3_nt: TGTGCCAGTAGTATCTCACCGGGACTGCGCACCTTC
cdr3_aa: CASSISPGLRTF
d_call: NA
j_call: TRBJ1-2
clone_size: NA
v_call: TRBV19

cdr3_nt: TGCGCCAGCAGCTTTCGTGTACTAGCGGGAGGATACGAGCAGTACTTC
cdr3_aa: CASSFRVLAGGYEQYF
d_call: TRBD2
j_call: TRBJ2-7
clone_size: NA
v_call: TRBV5-1

cdr3_nt: TGTGCCAGCTCGACTAGAGGGACAGATACGCAGTATTTT
cdr3_aa: CASSTRGTDTQYF
d_call: NA
j_call: TRBJ2-3
clone_size: NA
v_call: TRBV18

cdr3_nt: TGTGCCAGCAGCATTGAGACACTGAACACTGAAGCTTTCTTT
cdr3_aa: CASSIETLNTEAFF
d_call: NA
j_call: TRBJ1-1
clone_size: NA
v_call: TRBV5-4

cdr3_nt: TGTGCCAGCAGTTCTCGGGAGGTGCACCAAGAGACCCAGTACTTC
cdr3_aa: CASSSREVHQETQYF
d_call: TRBD2
j_call: TRBJ2-5
clone_size: NA
v_call: TRBV2

cdr3_nt: TGTGCCAGTAGTGTCCAAGCGGGAGGGTATGAGCAGTTCTTC
cdr3_aa: CASSVQAGGYEQFF
d_call: TRBD2
j_call: TRBJ2-1
clone_size: NA
v_call: TRBV19

cdr3_nt: TGTGCCAGCCGTCGAGCAGGGGTTACTGAAGCTTTCTTT
cdr3_aa: CASRRAGVTEAFF
d_call: NA
j_call: TRBJ1-1
clone_size: NA
v_call: TRBV6-1

cdr3_nt: TGTGCCAGCAGCGCGGGACTAGCGGGTTCGCGTTTTCAGACCCAGTACTTC
cdr3_aa: CASSAGLAGSRFQTQYF
d_call: TRBD2
j_call: TRBJ2-5
clone_size: NA
v_call: TRBV7-9

cdr3_nt: TGTGCCAGCAGCAAGTCGACAGCTAATGAAAAACTGTTTTTT
cdr3_aa: CASSKSTANEKLFF
d_call: NA
j_call: TRBJ1-4
clone_size: NA
v_call: TRBV21-1

cdr3_nt: TGTGCCTGGAGTGCCTCCGTTTCCTACGAGCAGTACTTC
cdr3_aa: CAWSASVSYEQYF
d_call: NA
j_call: TRBJ2-7
clone_size: NA
v_call: TRBV30

cdr3_nt: TGTGCCAGTAGTATAGATCTAGAGACAGCTAACTATGGCTACACCTTC
cdr3_aa: CASSIDLETANYGYTF
d_call: NA
j_call: TRBJ1-2
clone_size: NA
v_call: TRBV19

cdr3_nt: TGTGCCAGCAGTGCGGACTTACAAGAGACCCAGTACTTC
cdr3_aa: CASSADLQETQYF
d_call: NA
j_call: TRBJ2-5
clone_size: NA
v_call: TRBV6-4

cdr3_nt: TGTGCCTGGAGTTCTTCTAACTATGGCTACACCTTC
cdr3_aa: CAWSSSNYGYTF
d_call: NA
j_call: TRBJ1-2
clone_size: NA
v_call: TRBV30

cdr3_nt: TGTGCCAGTAGTATAGATTCCAGCGGGAGTCCCGGGGAGCTGTTTTTT
cdr3_aa: CASSIDSSGSPGELFF
d_call: TRBD2
j_call: TRBJ2-2
clone_size: NA
v_call: TRBV19

cdr3_nt: TGTGCCAGCAGCTTGCACGGGGAGACCCAGTACTTC
cdr3_aa: CASSLHGETQYF
d_call: NA
j_call: TRBJ2-5
clone_size: few
v_call: TRBV13

cdr3_nt: TGTGCCAACCCCGGGACAGAGGCCTCCGGGGAGCTGTTTTTT
cdr3_aa: CANPGTEASGELFF
d_call: NA
j_call: TRBJ2-2
clone_size: NA
v_call: TRBV21-1